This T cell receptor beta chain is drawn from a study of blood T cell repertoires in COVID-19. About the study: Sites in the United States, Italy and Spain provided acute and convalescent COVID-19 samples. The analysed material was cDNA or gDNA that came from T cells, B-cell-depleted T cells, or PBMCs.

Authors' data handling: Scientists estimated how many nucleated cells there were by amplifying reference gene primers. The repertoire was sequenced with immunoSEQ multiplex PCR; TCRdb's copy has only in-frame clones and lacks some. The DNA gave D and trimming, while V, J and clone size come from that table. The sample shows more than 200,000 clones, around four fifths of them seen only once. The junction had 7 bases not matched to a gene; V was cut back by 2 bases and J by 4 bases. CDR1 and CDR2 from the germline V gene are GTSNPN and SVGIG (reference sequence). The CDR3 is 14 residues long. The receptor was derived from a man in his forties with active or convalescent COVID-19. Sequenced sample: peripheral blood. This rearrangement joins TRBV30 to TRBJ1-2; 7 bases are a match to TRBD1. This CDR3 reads CAWSTGARVYGYTF. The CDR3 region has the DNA TGTGCCTGGAGTACAGGGGCCAGGGTCTATGGCTACACCTTC.